The 26 T cell receptor beta chains listed next were all sequenced from one sample in a study of CD8+ T cells in alopecia areata. RNA was isolated and reverse transcribed to cDNA, the sequencing template. This table comes from immunoSEQ multiplex PCR, and its TCRdb copy is limited to in-frame clones, with some not included. The sample holds approximately 150,000 clones, less than 80% seen once. Treatment defined: oral pan-JAK inhibitor, 5-10 mg twice daily. Sample: CD4+ T cells sorted from blood, taken at week 24, from a patient treated with tofacitinib. These receptors came from a human donor with alopecia areata.

CDR3 region: CSVEWGYGYTF. The CDR3 DNA sequence: TGCAGCGTTGAATGGGGCTATGGCTACACCTTC. This chain links TRBV29-1 with TRBJ1-2; no firm D call. The V and J ends lost 2 bases and 4 bases respectively, with 5 bases between them. Germline assignment: CDR1 SQVTM and CDR2 ANQGSEA. The CDR3 totals 11 residues.

The chain joins TRBV29-1 to TRBJ1-2; D is perhaps TRBD1 (6 bases). This CDR3 has 13 residues. Germline V gene lookup returns CDR1 SQVTM and CDR2 ANQGSEA. V lost 7 bases and J 4 bases, leaving 16 bases between the germline ends. Here the CDR3 DNA reads TGCAGCGGGACCTCCGGGACAACCTATGGCTACACCTTC. Translation gives CSGTSGTTYGYTF.

This chain uses TRBV4-2 with TRBJ2-1; D might be TRBD2 (5 bases). The V end was cut by 1 base, the J end by 2 bases, with 9 bases between. This CDR3 has 15 amino acids. Germline V gene sequence: CDR1 LGHNA, CDR2 YNFKEQ. The CDR3 region has the DNA TGTGCCAGCAGCCAAGGACTATTAACCTACAATGAGCAGTTCTTC. As protein: CASSQGLLTYNEQFF.

The chain carries TRBV7-9 and TRBJ2-1; D is ambiguous. Germline V gene lookup returns CDR1 SEHNR and CDR2 FQNEAQ (reference sequence). The CDR3 spans 11 residues. The V and J ends lost 6 bases and 9 bases respectively, with 9 bases between them. CDR3 protein: CASRTRVEQFF. The DNA for the CDR3 is TGTGCCAGCAGAACCCGGGTTGAGCAGTTCTTC.

The V call is TRBV19, the J call TRBJ1-5; D unresolved. Trimming shortened V by 8 bases and J by 0 bases, and 14 bases separated the two germline ends. This CDR3 region has 15 residues. The germline CDR1 and CDR2 sequences are LNHDA and SQIVND (reference sequence). Here the CDR3 DNA reads TGTGCCAGTGTCGGCGGGGTAAATAGCAATCAGCCCCAGCATTTT. As protein: CASVGGVNSNQPQHF.

V usage is TRBV29-1 and J usage is TRBJ2-3, with unresolved D. Per the germline V gene, CDR1 is SQVTM and CDR2 is ANQGSEA. V was cut by 8 bases and J by 4 bases, with 16 bases left in between. The CDR3 loop spans 13 amino acids. The chain's CDR3 is CSLKIGFPDTQYF. CDR3 nucleotide sequence: TGCAGCCTGAAGATAGGGTTCCCAGATACGCAGTATTTT.

This clone turned up a few times. This sequence joins TRBV30 and TRBJ2-1; D gene unclear. The V end lost 5 bases, the J end lost 1 base, and 6 bases lay between the germline ends. Germline V lookup: CDR1 GTSNPN, CDR2 SVGIG (reference sequence). CDR3 length: 12 residues. CDR3 sequence (DNA): TGTGCCTGGTCTGGGTCCTACAATGAGCAGTTCTTC. Its protein product is CAWSGSYNEQFF.

This clone showed up just once. The CDR3 DNA is TGCAGCGTGGTGACAGGGGGCCTTAGCTCTGGGGCCAACGTCCTGACTTTC. Amino acid sequence: CSVVTGGLSSGANVLTF. This chain uses TRBV29-1 with TRBJ2-6, with TRBD1 matching over 10 bases. This CDR3 region has 17 residues. J was trimmed by 0 bases and V by 6 bases; bases with no gene match: 8. CDR1 and CDR2 from the germline V gene are SQVTM and ANQGSEA.

The CDR3 DNA follows: TGTGCCAGCAGCGTGCCGGCACAGGGAGTGGATGACTATGGCTACACCTTC. Its translation: CASSVPAQGVDDYGYTF. J is TRBJ1-2 and V is TRBV9; D perhaps matches TRBD1 (6 bases). The germline V gene has CDR1 SGDLS and CDR2 YYNGEE. V lost 2 bases to trimming and J lost 3 bases, with 20 bases between them. This CDR3 has 17 residues.

This rearrangement joins TRBV2 to TRBJ1-1; TRBD1 is a possible D gene (6 bases). V gave up 6 bases and J gave up 7 bases, with 15 bases separating them. The CDR3 contains 13 residues. Germline V lookup: CDR1 SNHLY, CDR2 FYNNEI. CDR3 loop: CASRGGTKNEAFF. CDR3 bases: TGTGCCAGCAGAGGCGGGACAAAGAATGAAGCTTTCTTT.

The chain uses TRBV7-9 and TRBJ2-7; 8 nucleotides align to TRBD1. V lost 5 bases and J lost 3; bases outside the gene matches: 3. The length of the CDR3 is 13 residues. CDR1 SEHNR and CDR2 FQNEAQ come from the germline V gene (reference sequence). The CDR3 region is CASSRGQDYEQYF. CDR3 DNA sequence: TGTGCCAGCAGCCGGGGACAGGACTACGAGCAGTACTTC.

The chain uses TRBV2 and TRBJ2-5, with D possibly TRBD1 on 6 matching bases. This CDR3 contains 13 residues. Germline V gene sequence: CDR1 SNHLY, CDR2 FYNNEI. V dropped 6 bases and J dropped 1 base, with 9 bases sitting between them. CDR3 protein: CASRPDSQETQYF. CDR3 bases: TGTGCCAGCAGACCGGACAGCCAAGAGACCCAGTACTTC.

J is TRBJ1-6 and V is TRBV30, with 8 positions matching TRBD1. Germline V gives CDR1 GTSNPN, CDR2 SVGIG (reference sequence). The CDR3 consists of 14 residues. V trimming: 4 bases; J trimming: 7 bases; junction bases outside the gene matches: 6. The CDR3 nucleotides read TGTGCCTGGACCCGAGGGACAGGCAATTCACCCCTCCACTTT. This encodes CAWTRGTGNSPLHF.

This clone was counted a single time. The chain links TRBV15 to TRBJ1-1; D perhaps matches TRBD1 (6 bases). Germline V CDR1 and CDR2: LNHNV, YYDKDF (reference sequence). The CDR3 has 16 residues. The V gene lost 1 base and the J gene lost 0 bases, with 12 bases spanning the gap. DNA of the CDR3: TGTGCCACCAGCAGAGGGGGGCAGGGATTGAACACTGAAGCTTTCTTT. This gives the protein CATSRGGQGLNTEAFF.

The J gene is TRBJ2-5, the V gene TRBV4-1; 13 nucleotides line up with TRBD2. The germline CDR1 and CDR2 sequences are MGHRA and YSYEKL. V was pared by 2 bases and J by 6 bases, with 6 bases of the junction left unmatched. The CDR3 runs to 16 residues. This CDR3 is CASSQTGTSGVKTQYF. In DNA, the CDR3 is TGCGCCAGCAGCCAAACCGGGACTAGCGGGGTCAAGACCCAGTACTTC.

As to this clone: Other DNA sequences within the sample encode an identical CDR3. The chain's CDR3 is CASSPKETQYF. CDR3 sequence (DNA): TGTGCCAGCTCACCTAAAGAGACCCAGTACTTC. V and J are TRBV18 and TRBJ2-5; unclear D gene. The V end lost 3 bases, the J end lost 3 bases, and 2 bases lay between the germline ends. Germline loops: CDR1 KGHSH, CDR2 LQKENI. CDR3 length equals 11 residues.

This clone was counted between two and nine times. This chain links TRBV19 with TRBJ2-3, with D possibly TRBD2 on 6 matching bases. Germline values: CDR1 LNHDA, CDR2 SQIVND (reference sequence). The CDR3 covers 15 residues. The V end was cut by 5 bases, the J end by 5 bases, with 17 bases between. CDR3: CASSRGAGRGDTQYF. The CDR3 DNA reads TGTGCCAGTAGTCGCGGGGCAGGGCGGGGAGATACGCAGTATTTT.

Comment on this clone: Within the sample, other DNA sequences also encode this same CDR3. This chain joins TRBV20-1 and TRBJ2-7, with TRBD2 as a possible D gene (5 bases). Looked up from germline, CDR1 is DFQATT and CDR2 is SNEGSKA (reference sequence). Trimming pared 3 bases from V and 3 bases from J, leaving 6 bases between. The CDR3 is 11 residues long. The CDR3 DNA follows: TGCAGTGCTAGGACTAACTACGAGCAGTACTTC. This codes for CSARTNYEQYF.

Ten or more counts support this clone. The chain couples TRBV15 to TRBJ2-5, with unresolved D. Germline assignment: CDR1 LNHNV and CDR2 YYDKDF (reference sequence). CDR3 length: 16 residues. The ends were cut back, 0 bases at V and 1 base at J, with 12 bases in the middle. CDR3 nucleotide sequence: TGTGCCACCAGCAGAGACGAGGCCGGCATCCAAGAGACCCAGTACTTC. Translation: CATSRDEAGIQETQYF.

V usage is TRBV30 and J usage is TRBJ1-2; D is unclear. The germline gives CDR1 GTSNPN, CDR2 SVGIG (reference sequence). The germline V and J ends were trimmed by 0 bases and 5 bases, with 13 bases remaining between them. The CDR3 has 14 residues. CDR3 sequence reads: CAWSVPIPQYGYTF. The CDR3 nucleotides read TGTGCCTGGAGTGTCCCGATACCACAATATGGCTACACCTTC.

The chain has TRBV19 and TRBJ1-2, with a tentative D call TRBD1 (6 bases). CDR3 length: 15 amino acids. CDR1 LNHDA and CDR2 SQIVND come from the germline V gene (reference sequence). V was pared by 3 bases and J by 2 bases, with 13 bases between. CDR3 sequence reads: CASSIVKGGNYGYTF. The CDR3 DNA is TGTGCCAGTAGTATCGTTAAGGGGGGAAACTATGGCTACACCTTC.

The CDR3 DNA sequence: TGCAGCGTTACATCCCCGACTCCGAACACCGGGGAGCTGTTTTTT. Translation: CSVTSPTPNTGELFF. The rearrangement joins TRBV29-1 to TRBJ2-2; no reliable D call. Germline values: CDR1 SQVTM, CDR2 ANQGSEA. Trimming took 5 bases from V and 0 from J, leaving 13 bases between them. The CDR3 extends over 15 amino acids.

For this clone: An end of the junction does not agree with germline; a read error may underlie this. The CDR3 loop reads CASSYAGVSRAEKLFF. The CDR3 DNA reads as TGTGCCAGCAGTTACGCCGGGGTCAGCCGTGCGGAAAAACTGTTTTTC. J is TRBJ1-4 and V is TRBV6-5; no clear D gene. The CDR3 spans 16 residues. Germline CDR1 and CDR2: MNHEY and SVGAGI.

This clone has a handful of counts. The chain's CDR3 is CAWINVYGYTF. Here the CDR3 DNA reads TGTGCCTGGATCAATGTCTATGGCTACACCTTC. The rearrangement uses TRBV30 and TRBJ1-2, with unresolved D. The CDR3 spans 11 residues. Germline V gene data show CDR1 as GTSNPN and CDR2 as SVGIG (reference sequence). The V end was cut by 4 bases, the J end by 4 bases, with 7 bases between. Filled out from reference TRBV30 and TRBJ1-2, the complete variable domain reads SQTIHQWPATLVQPVGSPLSLECTVEGTSNPNLYWYRQAAGRGLQLLFYSVGIGQISSEVPQNLSASRPQDRQFILSSKKLLLSDSGFYLCAWINVYGYTFGSGTRLTVV.

In its sample, this clone was seen a few times. V and J are TRBV4-2 and TRBJ2-6, with 10 positions matching TRBD1. In germline, CDR1 is LGHNA, CDR2 YNFKEQ. V was clipped by 4 bases and J by 3 bases; unmatched bases: 9. This CDR3 comprises 18 residues. The CDR3 coding sequence is TGTGCCAGCAGCCCAAAGACAGGGGGCCTTCTTGGGGCCAACGTCCTGACTTTC. Translation: CASSPKTGGLLGANVLTF.

The chain joins TRBV29-1 to TRBJ2-7; 7 positions match TRBD1. The trim removed 4 bases at V and 2 bases at J, leaving 8 bases unmatched. The CDR3 consists of 14 residues. Germline lookup yields CDR1 SQVTM and CDR2 ANQGSEA. CDR3 sequence: CSVAAGTVTYEQYF. The CDR3 nucleotides read TGCAGCGTTGCCGCCGGGACAGTGACCTACGAGCAGTACTTC.